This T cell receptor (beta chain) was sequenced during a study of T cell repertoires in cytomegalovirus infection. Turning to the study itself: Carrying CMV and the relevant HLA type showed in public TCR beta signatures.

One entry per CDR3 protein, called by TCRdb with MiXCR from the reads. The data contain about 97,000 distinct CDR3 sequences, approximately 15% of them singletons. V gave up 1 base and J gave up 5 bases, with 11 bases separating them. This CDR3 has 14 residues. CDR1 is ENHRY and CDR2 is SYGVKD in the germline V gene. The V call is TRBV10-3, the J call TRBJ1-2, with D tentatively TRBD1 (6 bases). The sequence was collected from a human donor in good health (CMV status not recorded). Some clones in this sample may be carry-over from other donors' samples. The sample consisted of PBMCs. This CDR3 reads CAISELDSKYGYTF. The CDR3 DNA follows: TGTGCCATCAGTGAGTTGGACAGCAAATATGGCTACACCTTC.